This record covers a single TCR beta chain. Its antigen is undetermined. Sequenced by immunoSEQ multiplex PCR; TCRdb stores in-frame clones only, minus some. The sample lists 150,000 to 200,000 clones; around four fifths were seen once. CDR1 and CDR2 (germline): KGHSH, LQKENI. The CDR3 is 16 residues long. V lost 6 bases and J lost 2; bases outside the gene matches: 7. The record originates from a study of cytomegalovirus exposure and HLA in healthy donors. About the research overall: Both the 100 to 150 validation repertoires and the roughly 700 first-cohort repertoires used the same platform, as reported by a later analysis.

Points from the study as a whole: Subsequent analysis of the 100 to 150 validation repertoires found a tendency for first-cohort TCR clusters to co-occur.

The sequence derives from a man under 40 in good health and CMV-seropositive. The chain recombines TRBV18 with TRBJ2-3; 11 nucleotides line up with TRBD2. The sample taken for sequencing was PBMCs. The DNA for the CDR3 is TGTGCCAGCTCCCCGACTAGCGGGGCTTTCACAGATACGCAGTATTTT. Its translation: CASSPTSGAFTDTQYF. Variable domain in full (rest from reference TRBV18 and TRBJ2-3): NAGVMQNPRHLVRRRGQEARLRCSPMKGHSHVYWYRQLPEEGLKFMVYLQKENIIDESGMPKERFSAEFPKEGPSILRIQQVVRGDSAAYFCASSPTSGAFTDTQYFGPGTRLTVL.